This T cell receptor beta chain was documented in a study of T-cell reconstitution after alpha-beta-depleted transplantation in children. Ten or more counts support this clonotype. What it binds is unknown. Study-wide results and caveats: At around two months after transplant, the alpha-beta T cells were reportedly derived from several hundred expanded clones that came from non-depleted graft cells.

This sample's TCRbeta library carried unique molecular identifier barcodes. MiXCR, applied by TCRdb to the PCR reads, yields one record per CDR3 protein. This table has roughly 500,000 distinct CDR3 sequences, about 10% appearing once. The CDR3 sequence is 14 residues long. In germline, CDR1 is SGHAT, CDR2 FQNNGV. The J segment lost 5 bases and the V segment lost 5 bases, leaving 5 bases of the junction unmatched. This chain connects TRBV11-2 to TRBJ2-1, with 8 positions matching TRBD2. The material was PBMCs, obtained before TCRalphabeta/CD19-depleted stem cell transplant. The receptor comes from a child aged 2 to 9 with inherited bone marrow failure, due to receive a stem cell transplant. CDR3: CASSTLLADNEQFF. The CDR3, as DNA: TGTGCCAGCAGCACCCTACTAGCGGACAATGAGCAGTTCTTC.